This T cell receptor (beta chain) was recorded in a study of CD8 T cells in ankylosing spondylitis. J gave up 2 bases and V 0 bases, and 1 base lay outside the gene matches. This CDR3 has 16 amino acids. The germline CDR1 and CDR2 sequences are MNHEY and SVGAGI. For TCR beta, libraries came from quantitative 5'-RACE with molecular barcodes. TCRdb passed the 5' RACE reads through MiXCR, listing each CDR3 protein once. Of about 260,000 distinct CDR3 sequences detected, around 20% appear once; the ten largest clones hold roughly 8%. This clonotype occurred a few times. As yet, its antigen is unknown. Study-wide findings and caveats: Reports of some motif variants in reactive arthritis synovial fluid and blood predate this one.

The sample was blood, either unsorted or a sorted T cell fraction (not recorded which). This sequence joins TRBV6-5 and TRBJ2-1; the match to TRBD2 covers 10 bases. This TCR was sampled from a male donor with ankylosing spondylitis or in good health (not recorded which). DNA for the CDR3: TGTGCCAGCAGTTACTCCCTAGCGGGGGCCTACAATGAGCAGTTCTTC. It codes for CASSYSLAGAYNEQFF.